This TCR beta chain was documented in a study of early T cells in non-severe SARS-CoV-2 infection. Study context: Sequenced material consisted of bulk RNA (from unsorted whole blood), and chains were unpaired. Findings and limits, study-wide: Matching with VDJdb favored anti-spike CD8 responses (missing private and CD4 specificities).

Individual cDNA molecules were tagged with unique molecular identifiers, the study reported. One entry per CDR3 protein, called by TCRdb with MiXCR from the 5' RACE reads. Here the sample spans approximately 47,000 distinct CDR3 sequences, about 6% being singletons. Of note for this clonotype: Antigen unknown.

Germline-derived CDR1 and CDR2 are MNHEY and SMNVEV (reference sequence). V was pared by 4 bases and J by 7 bases, with 11 bases of the junction left unmatched. This CDR3 has 15 amino acids. V gene TRBV27 combines with J gene TRBJ2-7; TRBD1 matches 9 bases. The material sequenced was whole blood, taken at baseline. This TCR was recovered from an adult who was a healthcare worker with PCR-confirmed SARS-CoV-2 infection or an uninfected control (not recorded which). The CDR3 here is CASSSPGQGRSEQYF. CDR3 DNA sequence: TGTGCCAGCAGTTCGCCGGGACAGGGCCGGTCGGAGCAGTACTTC.